Below are 25 T cell receptor beta chains sequenced from a single sample in a study of shared clonotypes between healthy human individuals. Naive-designated CD8 cells lacked CD45RO, were positively enriched for CCR7, and omitted terminally differentiated effector memory CD45RA+ cells. Some clones are missing from TCRdb's copy, which holds only in-frame ones; the method was immunoSEQ multiplex PCR. Among 660,000 or so clones listed, roughly 95% were seen once. The sequencing input was naive CD8+ T cells sorted from blood. The receptor set was obtained from a woman under 40 in good health.

V and J are TRBV28 and TRBJ2-7, with 9 nucleotides matching TRBD2. This CDR3 is 13 amino acids long. Germline trimming cut 8 bases from V and 4 bases from J; bases unmatched to any gene: 6. Looked up from germline, CDR1 is MDHEN and CDR2 is SYDVKM. CDR3 in amino acids: CASAGTSRYEQYF. DNA of the CDR3: TGTGCCAGCGCCGGGACTAGCAGATACGAGCAGTACTTC.

The rearrangement links TRBV2 to TRBJ1-1; D is unresolved. This CDR3 has 16 amino acids. Germline CDR1 reads SNHLY; CDR2 reads FYNNEI. The ends were cut back, 0 bases at V and 4 bases at J, with 15 bases in the middle. The chain's CDR3 is CASSEALWVYSTEAFF. The CDR3 DNA sequence: TGTGCCAGCAGTGAAGCGCTTTGGGTATACAGCACTGAAGCTTTCTTT.

The V gene is TRBV5-4, the J gene TRBJ2-7; 9 bases line up with TRBD1. J gave up 2 bases and V 3 bases, and 6 bases lay outside the gene matches. This CDR3 contains 15 residues. Germline lookup yields CDR1 SGHNT and CDR2 YYREEE (reference sequence). CDR3 nucleotides: TGTGCCAGCAGCTCTGGGACAGGGCTTGCCTACGAGCAGTACTTC. Translating gives CASSSGTGLAYEQYF.

The gene calls are TRBV28 and TRBJ2-3, with 7 bases fitting TRBD1. CDR1 is MDHEN and CDR2 is SYDVKM in the germline V gene. This CDR3 is 14 amino acids long. V lost 6 bases to trimming and J lost 7 bases; unmatched junction nucleotides: 10. The CDR3 DNA follows: TGTGCCAGCAGGGCGACAGGGACAGTATATACGCAGTATTTT. Protein product: CASRATGTVYTQYF.

The chain is built from TRBV7-9 and TRBJ1-2, with D possibly TRBD1 on 5 matching bases. CDR1 and CDR2 (germline): SEHNR, FQNEAQ (reference sequence). The V and J ends lost 3 bases and 8 bases respectively, with 13 bases between them. There are 13 residues in the CDR3. This chain's CDR3 is CASSFDSMVGYTF. Written as DNA, the CDR3 is TGTGCCAGCAGCTTCGACAGCATGGTGGGCTACACCTTC.

The CDR3 coding sequence is TGTGCCAGCAGCCGACGACCTTTCTTTAAATCAGCGAATGAGCAGTTCTTC. It encodes CASSRRPFFKSANEQFF. V gene TRBV7-9 combines with J gene TRBJ2-1; D unresolved. Trimming removed 5 bases at V and 7 bases at J, with 24 bases between. Germline assignment: CDR1 SEHNR and CDR2 FQNEAQ (reference sequence). The CDR3 is 17 amino acids. The full variable domain, rest sourced from reference TRBV7-9 and TRBJ2-1, is DTGVSQNPRHKITKRGQNVTFRCDPISEHNRLYWYRQTLGQGPEFLTYFQNEAQLEKSRLLSDRFSAERPKGSFSTLEIQRTEQGDSAMYLCASSRRPFFKSANEQFFGPGTRLTVL.

The J gene is TRBJ2-7, the V gene TRBV27, with D possibly being TRBD2 (6 bases). Trimming took off 6 bases at V and 2 bases at J, with 11 bases between the two ends. Germline V gene data show CDR1 as MNHEY and CDR2 as SMNVEV (reference sequence). The CDR3 totals 13 residues. CDR3 in amino acids: CASSPGLPYEQYF. In DNA form, the CDR3 reads TGTGCCAGCAGCCCGGGACTCCCCTACGAGCAGTACTTC.

The chain carries TRBV28 and TRBJ1-1; 11 positions agree with TRBD1. After removal of 2 bases from V and 6 bases from J, the junction contained 8 bases not matched to a gene. CDR1 and CDR2 from the germline V gene are MDHEN and SYDVKM. CDR3 length equals 16 residues. CDR3 amino acids: CASSLRTGGVKSEAFF. The CDR3, as DNA: TGTGCCAGCAGTTTAAGGACAGGGGGCGTTAAGTCTGAAGCTTTCTTT.

The chain has TRBV27 and TRBJ2-1, with a possible D match to TRBD2 (6 bases). V lost 3 bases to trimming and J lost 7 bases, with 10 bases between them. The germline gives CDR1 MNHEY, CDR2 SMNVEV (reference sequence). The CDR3 is made up of 13 amino acids. The CDR3 protein is CASSFWEANEQFF. CDR3 DNA sequence: TGTGCCAGCAGTTTTTGGGAGGCGAATGAGCAGTTCTTC.

V and J are TRBV6-5 and TRBJ2-1; 8 positions agree with TRBD2. Germline CDR1 reads MNHEY; CDR2 reads SVGAGI. J was trimmed by 4 bases and V by 6 bases; bases with no gene match: 5. The CDR3 totals 14 residues. The DNA for the CDR3 is TGTGCCAGCAGATTACTAGCGGAATACAATGAGCAGTTCTTC. Its protein is CASRLLAEYNEQFF.

The chain employs TRBV28 and TRBJ2-3, with D hard to call. This CDR3 is built from 17 residues. The V and J ends lost 4 bases and 0 bases respectively, with 17 bases between them. Germline V lookup: CDR1 MDHEN, CDR2 SYDVKM. This chain's CDR3 is CASSSPGPVLSTDTQYF. CDR3 nucleotides: TGTGCCAGCAGTTCCCCCGGCCCAGTGCTTAGCACAGATACGCAGTATTTT.

This clone has only one observation. The rearrangement joins TRBV5-4 to TRBJ2-7; no definite D call. There are 12 residues in the CDR3. Germline-derived CDR1 and CDR2 are SGHNT and YYREEE (reference sequence). The V and J ends lost 5 bases and 4 bases respectively, with 10 bases between them. As DNA, the CDR3 is TGTGCCAGCAGTTCAGATGAATACGAGCAGTACTTC. Its protein is CASSSDEYEQYF.

The chain employs TRBV27 and TRBJ2-1; 9 nucleotides match TRBD2. The CDR3 consists of 17 residues. J was trimmed by 2 bases and V by 3 bases; bases with no gene match: 8. The germline V gene encodes CDR1 MNHEY and CDR2 SMNVEV (reference sequence). The DNA of the CDR3 is TGTGCCAGCAGTTTGGAAGGACTAGCGTCCCCCTACAATGAGCAGTTCTTC. It is translated as CASSLEGLASPYNEQFF.

The V and J genes are TRBV23-1 and TRBJ2-2, with 9 bases identical to TRBD2. TRBV23-1 is placed among ORFs of uncertain function. The CDR3 runs to 19 residues. V lost 3 bases to trimming and J lost 0 bases; unmatched junction nucleotides: 11. CDR3: CASSQEASGKTPNTGELFF. As DNA, the CDR3 is TGCGCCAGCAGTCAGGAGGCTAGCGGGAAGACACCGAACACCGGGGAGCTGTTTTTT.

The chain is built from TRBV28 and TRBJ2-5; D might be TRBD2 (6 bases). The tail of the sequence fits TRBJ2-7 better, so the J call may be wrong. Germline V gene sequence: CDR1 MDHEN, CDR2 SYDVKM. The CDR3 extends over 13 amino acids. DNA for the CDR3: TGTGCCAGCAGTGGGACTTACGCCTACGAGCAGTACTTC. It is translated as CASSGTYAYEQYF.

The chain couples TRBV19 to TRBJ2-7; TRBD1 might be the D (6 bases). V gave up 0 bases and J gave up 3 bases, with 12 bases separating them. CDR1 is LNHDA, CDR2 SQIVND, per germline (reference sequence). The CDR3 extends over 15 amino acids. CDR3 amino acids: CASSIESGTYYEQYF. CDR3 DNA sequence: TGTGCCAGTAGTATAGAGTCCGGGACATACTACGAGCAGTACTTC.

This clone was seen once. The chain links TRBV6-1 to TRBJ2-1; D unresolved. CDR1 and CDR2 (germline): MNHNS, SASEGT. There are 13 residues in the CDR3. Trimming removed 1 base at V and 8 bases at J, with 9 bases between. CDR3 sequence reads: CASSEGLRHEQFF. The CDR3 nucleotides are TGTGCCAGCAGTGAAGGGCTGCGGCATGAGCAGTTCTTC.

The V gene is TRBV6-6, the J gene TRBJ2-1, with 8 bases identical to TRBD1. Germline V gives CDR1 MNHNY, CDR2 SVGAGI (reference sequence). The trim removed 6 bases at V and 7 bases at J, leaving 5 bases unmatched. The CDR3 runs 13 residues. Here the CDR3 DNA reads TGTGCCAGCAGGAAGGGACAGGATAATGAGCAGTTCTTC. It translates to CASRKGQDNEQFF.

The chain combines TRBV6-4 with TRBJ2-7; unclear D gene. The germline V gene has CDR1 MRHNA and CDR2 SNTAGT. There are 15 residues in the CDR3. Trimming left V 4 bases short and J 5 bases short, with 18 bases between. CDR3 bases: TGTGCCAGCAGTGTTCGACGTACCACCCTGGACGAGCAGTACTTC. The encoded protein is CASSVRRTTLDEQYF.

This chain joins TRBV2 and TRBJ2-3; no clear D gene. The CDR3 consists of 16 residues. Germline CDR1 reads SNHLY; CDR2 reads FYNNEI. The V gene lost 4 bases and the J gene lost 6 bases, with 20 bases spanning the gap. CDR3 nucleotide sequence: TGTGCCAGCAGTGGGGTAGCCGAGACCTCTTCCGATACGCAGTATTTT. Translation gives CASSGVAETSSDTQYF.

This sequence joins TRBV19 and TRBJ2-7; D not certain. The J call is in doubt because the DNA end fits TRBJ2-1 better. In germline, CDR1 is LNHDA, CDR2 SQIVND (reference sequence). This CDR3 has 14 amino acids. Here the CDR3 reads CASTGSFSYNEQFF. DNA for the CDR3: TGTGCCAGTACGGGTTCCTTCTCCTACAATGAGCAGTTCTTC.

The sample holds a few counts of this clone. The chain is built from TRBV2 and TRBJ2-7, with D uncertain. In germline, CDR1 is SNHLY, CDR2 FYNNEI. V was shortened by 8 bases and J by 1 base, with 9 bases between the two germline ends. There are 12 residues in the CDR3. The CDR3 region is CASGWQSYEQYF. The CDR3 DNA reads as TGTGCCAGCGGGTGGCAGTCCTACGAGCAGTACTTC.

This rearrangement joins TRBV20-1 to TRBJ2-5; D gene ambiguous. The assigned J gene may be wrong: the sequence end matches TRBJ2-7 better. Germline V gene lookup returns CDR1 DFQATT and CDR2 SNEGSKA (reference sequence). The CDR3 contains 11 residues. As DNA, the CDR3 is TGCAGTGCTTGGCGGACCTACGAGCAGTACTTC. Protein: CSAWRTYEQYF.

The chain employs TRBV5-5 and TRBJ2-2, with unresolved D. V gave up 0 bases and J gave up 4 bases, with 7 bases separating them. Germline CDR1 reads SGHKS; CDR2 reads YYEKEE (reference sequence). This CDR3 has 14 residues. The CDR3 coding sequence is TGTGCCAGCAGCTTGGAAGGGTTCACCGGGGAGCTGTTTTTT. Protein product: CASSLEGFTGELFF.

This clone occurred once. This sequence joins TRBV6-5 and TRBJ2-1, with D possibly TRBD2 on 5 matching bases. The germline V gene has CDR1 MNHEY and CDR2 SVGAGI. This CDR3 has 15 residues. V was trimmed by 5 bases and J by 10 bases, leaving 21 bases between them. The CDR3 DNA reads as TGTGCCAGCAGTGGGCTCGCTGGGGAGCTAGGGGAGCAGTTCTTC. The encoded protein is CASSGLAGELGEQFF.